This T cell receptor beta chain originates from a study of OX40 agonist ivuxolimab in advanced cancers. About the investigation overall: Ivuxolimab was an agonistic, fully human IgG2 monoclonal antibody directed against OX40 (CD134), a costimulatory receptor. The monotherapy dose-escalation portion (N = 52 patients) of the phase I ivuxolimab trial is reported in the paper. In the dose-escalation cohort, around four fifths of patients were male, and the mean age was approximately 60 years with a range of roughly 23 to 79. Peripheral TCRbeta sequencing was intended to test whether TCR sequence diversity was altered and clonal T-cell expansion was caused by ivuxolimab. Intravenous ivuxolimab was administered to patients every 2 weeks at six dose levels: 0.01, 0.1, 0.3, 1.5, 3 and 10 mg/kg. Of the 50 or so patients in dose escalation, some 20 had hepatocellular carcinoma, some 15 had melanoma, 9 had renal cell carcinoma and 9 had head and neck cancer. Three dose-escalation patients achieved partial responses, one with hepatocellular carcinoma and two with cutaneous melanoma. Patients were allowed to have had prior anti-PD-1, anti-PD-L1 or anti-CTLA-4 therapy, and 40% of the dose-escalation patients had been treated with checkpoint inhibitors. Broad study findings and their caveats: In the 0.1-3.0 mg/kg groups, partial responders had among the lowest normalized peripheral clonal expansion, particularly in CD8+ T cells. Low levels of normalized T-cell clonal expansion were also seen in some patients who did not respond. At doses from 0.1 to 3.0 mg/kg, clonal expansion was seen in both CD4+ and CD8+ blood T cells between baseline and week 6. Which antigens the clonally expanded peripheral T cells were specific for was not determined. On average, CD8+ T cells showed more expanded clones than CD4+ T cells after ivuxolimab.

The trial excluded patients who had a history of autoimmune disease or who were on systemic immunosuppression. Peripheral blood for TCR sequencing was collected from all dose cohorts at baseline, on cycle 4 day 1, and on cycle 7 day 1. The samples were taken from a phase I, first-in-human, multicenter, open-label dose-escalation trial of ivuxolimab. The trial enrolled adults with locally advanced or metastatic head and neck squamous cell, hepatocellular, melanoma or renal cell carcinoma. Before TCR sequencing, CD4+ T cells and CD8+ T cells were sorted from peripheral blood as separate populations. Genomic DNA was isolated from the sorted cells so that the TCRbeta CDR3 region could be sequenced. The immunoSEQ Assay was used to sequence the TCRbeta CDR3 regions. TCRdb mirrors the immuneACCESS table, restricted to in-frame sequences. Some clones are absent from its copies; in checked studies, under half trace to an unresolved V gene, and the reason for the others is unknown. The sample contains tens of thousands of clones, around three quarters of them found a single time. The ten most abundant clones make up around 15% of the sample.

This clone was observed a handful of times. Its antigen remains undetermined. The sample holds no much larger clone one base away, and base qualities are not on file. Taken from cysteine to phenylalanine, the CDR3 has 18 residues. Just CDR3 DNA is preserved here, 54 bases in frame from base 1. CDR1 and CDR2, per the germline V gene, are SGHVS and FQNEAQ. Trimming accounts for 0 bases at V and 0 bases at J, while the number of junction bases matched to no gene is 8. The sequence links TRBV7-8 to TRBJ1-3; 7 bases in the middle match TRBD1. The sample in question was CD4+ or CD8+ T cells sorted from blood, obtained in a trial of the OX40 agonist ivuxolimab. The source is an adult with an advanced solid tumor such as melanoma, head and neck, liver or kidney cancer. CDR3 loop: CASSLAIRRQGSGNTIYF. Here is the DNA: TGTGCCAGCAGCTTAGCGATTAGGAGACAGGGCTCTGGAAACACCATATATTTT.